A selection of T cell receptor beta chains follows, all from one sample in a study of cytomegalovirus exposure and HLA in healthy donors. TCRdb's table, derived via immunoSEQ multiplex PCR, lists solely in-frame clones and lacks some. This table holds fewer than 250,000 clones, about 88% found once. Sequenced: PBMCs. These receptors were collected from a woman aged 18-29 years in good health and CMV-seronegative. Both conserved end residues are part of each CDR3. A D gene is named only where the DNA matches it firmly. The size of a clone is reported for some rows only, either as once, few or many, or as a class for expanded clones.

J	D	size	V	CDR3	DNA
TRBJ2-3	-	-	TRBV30	CAWNKGSTDTQYF	TGTGCCTGGAATAAGGGGAGCACAGATACGCAGTATTTT
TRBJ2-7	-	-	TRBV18	CASQGEGSYEQYF	TGTGCCAGCCAAGGGGAAGGGTCGTATGAGCAGTACTTC
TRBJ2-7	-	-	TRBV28	CASSSSPYEQYF	TGTGCCAGCAGTTCGAGTCCCTACGAGCAGTACTTC
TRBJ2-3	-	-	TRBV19	CASSPGTLHSDTQYF	TGTGCCAGTAGTCCCGGGACTTTACACTCAGATACGCAGTATTTT
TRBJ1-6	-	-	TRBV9	CASSVEAYVGNSPLHF	TGTGCCAGCAGCGTGGAGGCCTACGTGGGTAATTCACCCCTCCACTTT
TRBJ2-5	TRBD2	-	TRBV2	CASSREGRGGKETQYF	TGTGCCAGCAGCCGCGAGGGGCGGGGGGGTAAAGAGACCCAGTACTTC
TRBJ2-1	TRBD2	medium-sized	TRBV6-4	CASSDSGLAEYNEQFF	TGTGCCAGCAGTGACTCGGGACTAGCGGAGTACAATGAGCAGTTCTTC
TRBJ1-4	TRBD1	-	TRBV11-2	CASSPGGTGYEKLFF	TGTGCCAGCAGCCCGGGCGGGACAGGGTATGAAAAACTGTTTTTT
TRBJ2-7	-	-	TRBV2	CASRAGGGSYKQYF	TGTGCCAGCCGGGCCGGGGGTGGCTCCTACAAGCAGTACTTC
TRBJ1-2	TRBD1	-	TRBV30	CAWSDRGDYGYTF	TGTGCCTGGAGTGACAGGGGGGACTATGGCTACACCTTC
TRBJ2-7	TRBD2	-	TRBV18	CASSISSGGLGEQYF	TGTGCCAGCTCTATCTCTAGCGGAGGGCTCGGGGAGCAGTACTTC
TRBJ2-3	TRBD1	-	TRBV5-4	CASSGTGSQYF	TGTGCCAGCAGCGGGACAGGATCGCAGTATTTT
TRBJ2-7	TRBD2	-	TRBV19	CASSMGLAGSTYEQYF	TGTGCCAGTAGTATGGGCCTAGCGGGCTCTACCTACGAGCAGTACTTC
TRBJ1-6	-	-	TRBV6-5	CASRPDRNSPLHF	TGTGCCAGCAGACCTGACAGGAATTCACCCCTCCACTTT
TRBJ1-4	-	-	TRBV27	CASRPRAYDEKLFF	TGTGCCAGCAGACCCAGGGCATATGATGAAAAACTGTTTTTT
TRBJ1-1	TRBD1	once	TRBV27	CASSFSRGRLHTEAFF	TGTGCCAGCAGTTTTTCCAGGGGGCGTTTACACACTGAAGCTTTCTTT
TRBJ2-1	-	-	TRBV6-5	CASSTGQTYNEQFF	TGTGCCAGCAGTACAGGGCAAACCTACAATGAGCAGTTCTTC
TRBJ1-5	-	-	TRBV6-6	CASSYSSQGHQPQHF	TGTGCCAGCAGTTACTCATCACAGGGTCATCAGCCCCAGCATTTT
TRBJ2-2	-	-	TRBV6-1	CASTTRNTGELFF	TGTGCCAGCACAACAAGGAACACCGGGGAGCTGTTTTTT
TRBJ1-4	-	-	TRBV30	CAWSVTGGKLFF	TGTGCCTGGAGTGTAACGGGGGGAAAACTGTTTTTT
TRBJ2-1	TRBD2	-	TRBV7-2	CASSIGLASYNEQFF	TGTGCCAGCAGTATCGGACTAGCGTCCTACAATGAGCAGTTCTTC
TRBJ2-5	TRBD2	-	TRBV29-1	CSVEVAGGPSQETQYF	TGCAGCGTTGAAGTAGCGGGGGGGCCCTCACAAGAGACCCAGTACTTC
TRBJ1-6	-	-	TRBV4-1	CASSQGPPSGSSYNSPLHF	TGCGCCAGCAGCCAAGGACCCCCATCCGGGAGCTCCTATAATTCACCCCTCCACTTT